Listed below are T cell receptor beta chains from one sample, sequenced in a study of Graves' ophthalmopathy and Graves' hyperthyroidism. TCRdb reprocessed the multiplex PCR reads via MiXCR and lists one record per CDR3 protein. This sample has around 1.1 million distinct CDR3 sequences, with 35% to 40% found just once. The sample comprised peripheral blood or thyroid tissue (not recorded which). The receptors derive from an adult man with Graves' hyperthyroidism. The CDR3 runs from the conserved cysteine through the conserved F or W. D genes are given only for firm matches. Part of the rows lack a size; the others show once, few, many or a class for expanded clones.

d_call: NA; clone_size: few; j_call: TRBJ2-5; v_call: TRBV6-2/TRBV6-3; cdr3_nt: TGTGCCAGCAGCCGGTCCGGCAGGGTCGACCAGGAGACCCAGTACTTC; cdr3_aa: CASSRSGRVDQETQYF
d_call: NA; clone_size: NA; j_call: TRBJ1-1; v_call: TRBV24-1; cdr3_nt: TGTGCCACCAGTGATTTCGCGGGGGGCGAAGCTTTCTTT; cdr3_aa: CATSDFAGGEAFF
d_call: NA; clone_size: many; j_call: TRBJ1-5; v_call: TRBV12-3/TRBV12-4; cdr3_nt: TGTGCCAGCATCTCTTCAGGGGAGGGGAGTCAGCCCCAGCATTTT; cdr3_aa: CASISSGEGSQPQHF
d_call: TRBD1; clone_size: NA; j_call: TRBJ1-2; v_call: TRBV7-2; cdr3_nt: TGTGCCAGCAGCTTACTGGGAGGTTACAGGGGGTATGGCTACACCTTC; cdr3_aa: CASSLLGGYRGYGYTF
d_call: TRBD1; clone_size: few; j_call: TRBJ1-2; v_call: TRBV9; cdr3_nt: TGTGCCAGCAGCGACACAGGGGCTGACTATGGCTACACCTTC; cdr3_aa: CASSDTGADYGYTF
d_call: NA; clone_size: many; j_call: TRBJ2-7; v_call: TRBV7-2; cdr3_nt: TGTGCCAGCAGCTTCAGGGCCCTTCCGGAGCAGTACTTC; cdr3_aa: CASSFRALPEQYF
d_call: TRBD1; clone_size: NA; j_call: TRBJ2-5; v_call: TRBV7-7; cdr3_nt: TGTGCCAGCAGTGGTGTGGGACAGGGCAAAGAGACCCAGTACTTC; cdr3_aa: CASSGVGQGKETQYF
d_call: NA; clone_size: many; j_call: TRBJ1-1; v_call: TRBV7-8; cdr3_nt: TGTGCCAGCAGCCGAATAGGGGCAGGGCTGAACACTGAAGCTTTCTTT; cdr3_aa: CASSRIGAGLNTEAFF
d_call: NA; clone_size: many; j_call: TRBJ1-1; v_call: TRBV10-2; cdr3_nt: TGCGCCAGCATTAGGGCCGGGAACACTGAAGCTTTCTTT; cdr3_aa: CASIRAGNTEAFF
d_call: TRBD1; clone_size: many; j_call: TRBJ2-7; v_call: TRBV5-1; cdr3_nt: TGCGCCAGCGCCATAGACAGGGGTTCCTACGAGCAGTACTTC; cdr3_aa: CASAIDRGSYEQYF
d_call: NA; clone_size: many; j_call: TRBJ1-2; v_call: TRBV4-3; cdr3_nt: TGCGCCAGCAGCCAAGAAGGGGTGGGGCACTATGGCTACACCTTC; cdr3_aa: CASSQEGVGHYGYTF
d_call: NA; clone_size: NA; j_call: TRBJ2-5; v_call: TRBV28; cdr3_nt: TGTGCCAGCAGTCAAACAGTTTCAGAGACCCAGTACTTC; cdr3_aa: CASSQTVSETQYF
d_call: NA; clone_size: many; j_call: TRBJ1-6; v_call: TRBV6-5; cdr3_nt: TGTGCCAGCAGTTACTCGCAGGGGATAAATTCACCCCTCCACTTT; cdr3_aa: CASSYSQGINSPLHF
d_call: TRBD1; clone_size: many; j_call: TRBJ2-6; v_call: TRBV7-2; cdr3_nt: TGTGCCAGCAGCTCCCGACAGGGGGCTTTGGGCTCGGGGGCCAACGTCCTGACTTTC; cdr3_aa: CASSSRQGALGSGANVLTF
d_call: TRBD1; clone_size: once; j_call: TRBJ1-2; v_call: TRBV29-1; cdr3_nt: TGCAGCGCAGGGGACAGGAATTTCTATGGCTACACCTTC; cdr3_aa: CSAGDRNFYGYTF
d_call: NA; clone_size: few; j_call: TRBJ1-5; v_call: TRBV19; cdr3_nt: TGTGCCAGTAGTATACAACAATACGGGAATCAGCCCCAGCATTTT; cdr3_aa: CASSIQQYGNQPQHF
d_call: TRBD1; clone_size: many; j_call: TRBJ1-2; v_call: TRBV4-2; cdr3_nt: TGTGCCAGCAGCCAAGACGGGACAGGACAATATGGCTACACCTTC; cdr3_aa: CASSQDGTGQYGYTF
d_call: TRBD1; clone_size: once; j_call: TRBJ1-5; v_call: TRBV6-5; cdr3_nt: TGTGCCAGCAGTTTGGGACAGGTTCCCAATCAGCCCCAGCATTTT; cdr3_aa: CASSLGQVPNQPQHF
d_call: NA; clone_size: NA; j_call: TRBJ2-7; v_call: TRBV14; cdr3_nt: TGTGCCAGCTCAATAGCAGACTTCACATACGAGCAGTACTTC; cdr3_aa: CASSIADFTYEQYF
d_call: TRBD2; clone_size: few; j_call: TRBJ2-5; v_call: TRBV2; cdr3_nt: TGTGCCAGCAGTTTGAGTACTAGCGGGAGAAAGACCCAGTACTTC; cdr3_aa: CASSLSTSGRKTQYF
d_call: NA; clone_size: NA; j_call: TRBJ1-2; v_call: TRBV2; cdr3_nt: TGTGCCAGCAGTTTATTTTCCGGAGGGCCTAACTATGGCTACACCTTC; cdr3_aa: CASSLFSGGPNYGYTF
d_call: NA; clone_size: once; j_call: TRBJ1-4; v_call: TRBV10-3; cdr3_nt: TGTGCCAGCAGTGACTACGGGACGACTAATGAAAAACTGTTTTTT; cdr3_aa: CASSDYGTTNEKLFF
d_call: NA; clone_size: few; j_call: TRBJ2-5; v_call: TRBV5-6; cdr3_nt: TGTGCCAGCAGCTTTAGAGGGACCCGAGAGACCCAGTACTTC; cdr3_aa: CASSFRGTRETQYF
d_call: TRBD1; clone_size: many; j_call: TRBJ1-2; v_call: TRBV7-9; cdr3_nt: TGTGCCAGCAGCTCCGGGACAGGGACGAACTATGGCTACACCTTC; cdr3_aa: CASSSGTGTNYGYTF
d_call: NA; clone_size: NA; j_call: TRBJ1-1; v_call: TRBV11-2; cdr3_nt: TGTGCCAGCAGCTTAGATAGGACGGGCACTGAAGCTTTCTTT; cdr3_aa: CASSLDRTGTEAFF
d_call: TRBD1; clone_size: NA; j_call: TRBJ1-6; v_call: TRBV10-3; cdr3_nt: TGTGCCGTAGGCCAACACCGGGACAGTAATAATTCACCCCTCCACTTT; cdr3_aa: CAVGQHRDSNNSPLHF
d_call: NA; clone_size: many; j_call: TRBJ2-7; v_call: TRBV14; cdr3_nt: TGTGCCAGCAGCCACAGCTACGAGCAGTACTTC; cdr3_aa: CASSHSYEQYF
d_call: NA; clone_size: few; j_call: TRBJ1-5; v_call: TRBV7-9; cdr3_nt: TGTGCCAGCAGCTTAGATTTTGGGGGGCCGGTTCAGCCCCAGCATTTT; cdr3_aa: CASSLDFGGPVQPQHF
d_call: NA; clone_size: many; j_call: TRBJ1-1; v_call: TRBV12-5; cdr3_nt: TGTGCTAGTGGTTTTTTTGTTGGGGGAGAAACTGAAGCTTTCTTT; cdr3_aa: CASGFFVGGETEAFF
d_call: TRBD1; clone_size: many; j_call: TRBJ2-6; v_call: TRBV7-2; cdr3_nt: TGTGCCAGCAGCTTACGGGACAGAGGTATCCTGACTTTC; cdr3_aa: CASSLRDRGILTF
d_call: NA; clone_size: NA; j_call: TRBJ1-2; v_call: TRBV12-3/TRBV12-4; cdr3_nt: TGTGCCAGCAGTGATAGGGGGTACTCTAACTATGGCTACACCTTC; cdr3_aa: CASSDRGYSNYGYTF
d_call: NA; clone_size: many; j_call: TRBJ1-6; v_call: TRBV24-1; cdr3_nt: TGTGCCACCAGTTCCGGTCGAGGAGTGAATTCACCCCTCCACTTT; cdr3_aa: CATSSGRGVNSPLHF
d_call: NA; clone_size: NA; j_call: TRBJ1-2; v_call: TRBV6-1; cdr3_nt: TGTGCCAGCCTTCCCTCCGAAGGGTTCTATGGCTACACCTTC; cdr3_aa: CASLPSEGFYGYTF
d_call: TRBD1; clone_size: few; j_call: TRBJ2-7; v_call: TRBV4-3; cdr3_nt: TGCGCCAGCAGCCGAGGTAGGGGGCCGTACGAGCAGTACTTC; cdr3_aa: CASSRGRGPYEQYF
d_call: NA; clone_size: NA; j_call: TRBJ1-5; v_call: TRBV20-1; cdr3_nt: TGCAGTGCTAGCGACAGGCTTAGCAATCAGCCCCAGCATTTT; cdr3_aa: CSASDRLSNQPQHF
d_call: NA; clone_size: many; j_call: TRBJ1-2; v_call: TRBV14; cdr3_nt: TGTGCCAGCAGCCCCTTCCTCGGACAGAGCAATAACTATGGCTACACCTTC; cdr3_aa: CASSPFLGQSNNYGYTF
d_call: TRBD2; clone_size: few; j_call: TRBJ2-7; v_call: TRBV20-1; cdr3_nt: TGCAGTGCCCCCCCGGGGGGGTTTGAGACTTACGAGCAGTACTTC; cdr3_aa: CSAPPGGFETYEQYF
d_call: NA; clone_size: NA; j_call: TRBJ2-7; v_call: TRBV7-3; cdr3_nt: TGTGCCAGCAGCCAAGAACAGGGTACCTACGAGCAGTACTTC; cdr3_aa: CASSQEQGTYEQYF
d_call: TRBD1; clone_size: NA; j_call: TRBJ1-5; v_call: TRBV6-6; cdr3_nt: TGTGCCAGCACCATACAGGGGGCGGGAGAGCCCCAGCATTTT; cdr3_aa: CASTIQGAGEPQHF
d_call: NA; clone_size: NA; j_call: TRBJ2-5; v_call: TRBV19; cdr3_nt: TGTGCCAGTAGTAGGACACAGGGGACCCAGTACTTC; cdr3_aa: CASSRTQGTQYF
d_call: TRBD1; clone_size: NA; j_call: TRBJ1-4; v_call: TRBV7-6; cdr3_nt: TGTGCCAGCAGCTCAGGGACAGGGATAACAACTAATGAAAAACTGTTTTTT; cdr3_aa: CASSSGTGITTNEKLFF
d_call: NA; clone_size: many; j_call: TRBJ1-2; v_call: TRBV20-1; cdr3_nt: TGCAGTGCTCCCGATTGGGAGGTTGACTATGGCTACACCTTC; cdr3_aa: CSAPDWEVDYGYTF
d_call: TRBD1; clone_size: NA; j_call: TRBJ2-7; v_call: TRBV29-1; cdr3_nt: TGCAGCGTTCAGACAGGGGGGAACTACGAGCAGTACTTC; cdr3_aa: CSVQTGGNYEQYF
d_call: NA; clone_size: NA; j_call: TRBJ2-3; v_call: TRBV19; cdr3_nt: TGTGCCAGTAGTGATACGGGACTCGGCACGGGAACAGATACGCAGTATTTT; cdr3_aa: CASSDTGLGTGTDTQYF
d_call: NA; clone_size: many; j_call: TRBJ2-7; v_call: TRBV20-1; cdr3_nt: TGCAGTGCCCCTCGGCAGCTGAGCTCCTACGAGCAGTACTTC; cdr3_aa: CSAPRQLSSYEQYF
d_call: NA; clone_size: NA; j_call: TRBJ2-7; v_call: TRBV7-8; cdr3_nt: TGTGCCAGCAGCTCCAGCGGTCGCTCCTACTCCTACGAGCAGTACTTC; cdr3_aa: CASSSSGRSYSYEQYF
d_call: NA; clone_size: few; j_call: TRBJ1-5; v_call: TRBV7-2; cdr3_nt: TGTGCCTGGAGTGTACTGTCAGGGCGCCAGCCCCAGCATTTT; cdr3_aa: CAWSVLSGRQPQHF
d_call: NA; clone_size: many; j_call: TRBJ2-7; v_call: TRBV5-1; cdr3_nt: TGCGCCAGCAAGGAGGACGTCACCTACGAGCAGTACTTC; cdr3_aa: CASKEDVTYEQYF
d_call: TRBD2; clone_size: NA; j_call: TRBJ2-7; v_call: TRBV10-3; cdr3_nt: TGTGCCATCAGTGATTCTAGCGGCTACCCCTCCTACGAGCAGTACTTC; cdr3_aa: CAISDSSGYPSYEQYF
d_call: NA; clone_size: NA; j_call: TRBJ1-2; v_call: TRBV3-2; cdr3_nt: TGTGCCAGCAGCCCACAGGGGGGCGAGGACTACACCTTC; cdr3_aa: CASSPQGGEDYTF
d_call: TRBD1; clone_size: NA; j_call: TRBJ1-6; v_call: TRBV7-2; cdr3_nt: TGTGCCAGCATCTACGGGTGGAGGGGGCGGTCACCCCTCCACTTT; cdr3_aa: CASIYGWRGRSPLHF
d_call: NA; clone_size: many; j_call: TRBJ1-2; v_call: TRBV24-1; cdr3_nt: TGTGCCACCAGTGATGATACAGGGAGCGATGGCTACACCTTC; cdr3_aa: CATSDDTGSDGYTF
d_call: NA; clone_size: many; j_call: TRBJ2-7; v_call: TRBV15; cdr3_nt: TGTGCCACCAGCGAGGTGGACTCCTACGAGCAGTACTTC; cdr3_aa: CATSEVDSYEQYF
d_call: NA; clone_size: few; j_call: TRBJ1-5; v_call: TRBV7-8; cdr3_nt: TGTGCCAGCAGCTTTGGGGCTAGGAATCAGCCCCAGCATTTT; cdr3_aa: CASSFGARNQPQHF
d_call: NA; clone_size: few; j_call: TRBJ2-2; v_call: TRBV7-2; cdr3_nt: TGTGCCAGCAGCTTATTTGTAGGGGCGAACACCGGGGAGCTGTTTTTT; cdr3_aa: CASSLFVGANTGELFF